These 27 T cell receptor beta chains came from one sample sequenced in a study of molecular identifiers for immune sequencing clone quantification. TCRdb reprocessed the PCR reads with MiXCR, giving one entry per CDR3 protein. The sample contains more than 300,000 distinct CDR3 sequences, roughly 23% of which appear only once. Sequenced input: naive CD8+ T cells from blood, with Jurkat cell RNA spiked in. The subset here: FACS-sorted CD8+CD4-CCR7+CD45RA+ naive T cells. Every receptor here comes from a human donor in good health. Some libraries in this study had Jurkat cell RNA spiked in.

This clonotype was recorded at least ten times. The chain joins TRBV30 to TRBJ2-7; TRBD2 matches at 13 bases. The CDR3 extends over 14 amino acids. The ends lost 4 bases at V and 6 bases at J; junction bases unmatched: 6. Germline values: CDR1 GTSNPN, CDR2 SVGIG (reference sequence). The CDR3 bases are TGTGCCTGGACACCCGGACTAGCGGGAGTCGAGCAGTACTTC. Translating it yields CAWTPGLAGVEQYF.

This clonotype was counted ten times or more. As DNA, the CDR3 is TGTGCCAGCAGCCTCGGGGCGCTTTCGGAGCAGTACTTC. It yields the protein CASSLGALSEQYF. The chain carries TRBV7-9 and TRBJ2-7; D assignment may be TRBD1 or TRBD2 (5 bases each). CDR3 length: 13 amino acids. V was trimmed by 5 bases and J by 7 bases, leaving 15 bases between them. From germline, CDR1 is SEHNR and CDR2 FQNEAQ (reference sequence).

This chain connects TRBV4-1 to TRBJ1-1, with D uncertain. The germline V gene has CDR1 MGHRA and CDR2 YSYEKL. This CDR3 has 16 amino acids. V was trimmed by 1 base and J by 3 bases, leaving 15 bases between them. In DNA form, the CDR3 reads TGCGCCAGCAGCCAAGTTAACAGCCGGGCGGACACTGAAGCTTTCTTT. Its protein product is CASSQVNSRADTEAFF.

This clonotype was seen only a few times. J is TRBJ2-4 and V is TRBV12-3 or TRBV12-4, with TRBD2 identical over 7 bases. The length of the CDR3 is 17 residues. Germline trimming cut 3 bases from V and 0 bases from J; bases unmatched to any gene: 8. CDR3 sequence: CASSLFGGGGAKNIQYF. The DNA of the CDR3 is TGTGCCAGCAGTTTGTTCGGTGGGGGGGGAGCCAAAAACATTCAGTACTTC.

A few counts support this clonotype. The chain couples TRBV6-2 or TRBV6-3 to TRBJ1-2; D possibly corresponds to TRBD1 (5 bases). This CDR3 spans 15 amino acids. V shed 0 bases and J shed 5 bases, with 13 bases lying between them. CDR1 is MNHEY and CDR2 is SVGEGT in the germline V gene. The CDR3 DNA reads as TGTGCCAGCAGTTACTCGACAGTTAGCGGTTATGGCTACACCTTC. It specifies CASSYSTVSGYGYTF.

The chain links TRBV7-2 to TRBJ2-7; 10 bases agree with TRBD2. The CDR3 is made up of 15 amino acids. The V and J ends lost 8 bases and 3 bases, in that order; junction bases with no gene match: 10. Germline CDR1 and CDR2: SGHTA and FQGNSA. The CDR3 loop is CASGSPSGRDYEQYF. In DNA, the CDR3 is TGTGCCAGCGGCTCCCCCAGCGGGAGGGACTACGAGCAGTACTTC. Using reference TRBV7-2 and TRBJ2-7 for the parts outside the CDR3, the full variable domain is GAGVSQSPSNKVTEKGKDVELRCDPISGHTALYWYRQSLGQGLEFLIYFQGNSAPDKSGLPSDRFSAERTGGSVSTLTIQRTQQEDSAVYLCASGSPSGRDYEQYFGPGTRLTVT.

There are many counts of this clonotype. V is TRBV4-1 and J is TRBJ1-4; D is possibly TRBD1 (5 bases). CDR3 length: 16 residues. CDR1 is MGHRA and CDR2 is YSYEKL in the germline V gene. V was trimmed by 4 bases and J by 2 bases, leaving 14 bases between them. CDR3 nucleotide sequence: TGCGCCAGCAGCCCATACCTACAGGCGACTAATGAAAAACTGTTTTTT. This encodes CASSPYLQATNEKLFF.

Worth noting for this clonotype: This could be a read error, since a much larger clone is one nucleotide away. Since the CDR3 does not end with the conserved phenylalanine or tryptophan, this likely comes from a read error. The chain recombines TRBV25-1 with TRBJ2-7; TRBD1 is a possible D gene (5 bases). V lost 4 bases and J 4 bases, leaving 14 bases between the germline ends. The germline gives CDR1 MGHDK, CDR2 SYGVNS. The CDR3 is 14 residues long. The CDR3 DNA sequence: TGTGCCAGCAGTGTTCAGGGTGTTGAGTACGAGCAGTACCTC. It encodes CASSVQGVEYEQYL.

This chain joins TRBV30 and TRBJ2-3; D is possibly TRBD2 (5 bases). Trimming shortened V by 0 bases and J by 2 bases, and 6 bases separated the two germline ends. Germline values: CDR1 GTSNPN, CDR2 SVGIG (reference sequence). The CDR3 has 13 amino acids. The CDR3 loop is CAWSVGNTDTQYF. The CDR3 DNA reads as TGTGCCTGGAGTGTCGGGAACACAGATACGCAGTATTTT.

Concerning this clonotype itself: Being one base from a much bigger clone, this may be a read error. The final CDR3 position lacks the conserved phenylalanine or tryptophan, pointing to a likely read error. The chain links TRBV29-1 to TRBJ2-7; D gene uncertain. There are 13 residues in the CDR3. Germline values: CDR1 SQVTM, CDR2 ANQGSEA. V lost 4 bases to trimming and J lost 2 bases, with 12 bases between them. The CDR3 region has the DNA TGCAGCGTTGTTCTCGGCGGTCCCTACGAGCAGTACCTC. This translates into CSVVLGGPYEQYL.

In this sample, this clonotype turned up many times. This sequence joins TRBV4-2 and TRBJ2-3; TRBD2 matches 7 bases. Germline V lookup: CDR1 LGHNA, CDR2 YNFKEQ. The CDR3 is made up of 14 amino acids. V shed 4 bases and J 5 bases; nucleotides not matched to a gene: 6. For the CDR3, the DNA is TGTGCCAGCAGCCGAAGCGGGACGGGAGATACGCAGTATTTT. Amino acids: CASSRSGTGDTQYF.

This clonotype occurred many times. V gene TRBV20-1 combines with J gene TRBJ2-7; TRBD2 matches at 10 bases. The CDR3 covers 17 residues. CDR1 DFQATT and CDR2 SNEGSKA come from the germline V gene (reference sequence). V shed 2 bases, J shed 0 bases, and the junction held 10 bases outside the gene matches. CDR3 sequence reads: CSARIHLLAGSSYEQYF. As DNA, the CDR3 is TGCAGTGCTAGAATTCATCTACTAGCGGGAAGCTCCTACGAGCAGTACTTC.

V gene TRBV27 combines with J gene TRBJ2-5, with 7 positions matching TRBD1. Germline loops: CDR1 MNHEY, CDR2 SMNVEV (reference sequence). The CDR3 contains 14 residues. Germline trimming cut 4 bases from V and 5 bases from J; bases unmatched to any gene: 7. CDR3 sequence (DNA): TGTGCCAGCAGTTCCCTGGGGACAGTGGAGACCCAGTACTTC. Encoded protein: CASSSLGTVETQYF.

Many counts were recorded for this clonotype. The chain recombines TRBV12-3 or TRBV12-4 with TRBJ2-5, with TRBD2 matching over 12 bases. The CDR3 spans 15 residues. The ends lost 6 bases at V and 3 bases at J; junction bases unmatched: 5. The CDR3 nucleotides are TGTGCCAGCAGCCAATGGACTAGCGGGGAAGAGACCCAGTACTTC. Protein sequence: CASSQWTSGEETQYF.

This clonotype was counted a few times. This rearrangement joins TRBV10-3 to TRBJ2-7; possibly TRBD1 or TRBD2 for D (5 bases each). CDR3 length: 13 amino acids. Trimming removed 2 bases from V and 4 bases from J, with 9 bases in between. CDR1 is ENHRY, CDR2 SYGVKD, per germline. The CDR3 nucleotides are TGTGCCATCAGTGAGGGGGGAGTGTACGAGCAGTACTTC. Translating gives CAISEGGVYEQYF.

This clonotype was counted ten times or more. The V gene is TRBV29-1, the J gene TRBJ2-6; D remains ambiguous. The germline gives CDR1 SQVTM, CDR2 ANQGSEA. V was clipped by 8 bases and J by 0 bases, with 14 bases between them. This CDR3 is 15 amino acids long. In DNA form, the CDR3 reads TGCAGCAGGGTAGAGATACGCTCTGGGGCCAACGTCCTGACTTTC. It yields the protein CSRVEIRSGANVLTF. The entire variable domain, with the rest obtained from reference TRBV29-1 and TRBJ2-6, is as follows: SAVISQKPSRDICQRGTSLTIQCQVDSQVTMMFWYRQQPGQSLTLIATANQGSEATYESGFVIDKFPISRPNLTFSTLTVSNMSPEDSSIYLCSRVEIRSGANVLTFGAGSRLTVL.

In its sample, this clonotype was seen many times. The chain recombines TRBV10-2 with TRBJ1-2, with TRBD1 matching 8 bases. This CDR3 spans 13 amino acids. The V and J ends lost 4 bases and 8 bases, in that order; junction bases with no gene match: 6. Germline-derived CDR1 and CDR2 are WSHSY and SAAADI. CDR3 coding DNA: TGCGCCAGCAGTGCGGGGACAGGAATCGGCTACACCTTC. It yields the protein CASSAGTGIGYTF.

This clonotype was recorded at least ten times. The chain joins TRBV7-8 to TRBJ2-5; D is unresolved. The length of the CDR3 is 15 residues. The germline V gene encodes CDR1 SGHVS and CDR2 FQNEAQ. The V gene lost 1 base and the J gene lost 4 bases, with 13 bases spanning the gap. The CDR3 protein is CASSLVRAVGETQYF. The CDR3 DNA sequence: TGTGCCAGCAGCTTAGTTCGTGCGGTTGGAGAGACCCAGTACTTC.

J is TRBJ2-5 and V is TRBV10-3; no firm D call. This CDR3 has 14 amino acids. Germline V gives CDR1 ENHRY, CDR2 SYGVKD. V was pared by 1 base and J by 0 bases, with 6 bases between. The CDR3 loop is CAISEWADQETQYF. CDR3 nucleotides: TGTGCCATCAGTGAGTGGGCGGACCAAGAGACCCAGTACTTC.

This clonotype was found many times. The chain carries TRBV5-1 and TRBJ2-7; D is ambiguous. Germline CDR1 SGHRS, CDR2 YFSETQ. The CDR3 has 15 residues. V lost 0 bases, J lost 4 bases, and 14 bases lay in between. The CDR3 is CASSLALSSGYEQYF. The CDR3 coding sequence is TGCGCCAGCAGCTTGGCCCTTTCGTCCGGGTACGAGCAGTACTTC.

This chain joins TRBV10-3 and TRBJ2-5; 8 bases line up with TRBD2. This CDR3 region has 15 residues. After removal of 4 bases from V and 1 base from J, the junction contained 5 bases not matched to a gene. Germline lookup yields CDR1 ENHRY and CDR2 SYGVKD. CDR3 protein: CAISVAGGLQETQYF. CDR3 nucleotides: TGTGCCATCAGTGTCGCGGGAGGCCTCCAAGAGACCCAGTACTTC.

This clonotype came up many times. The V call is TRBV6-2 or TRBV6-3, the J call TRBJ2-5, with D possibly called TRBD1 or TRBD2 (6 bases each). The ends were cut back, 2 bases at V and 4 bases at J, with 14 bases in the middle. Germline-derived CDR1 and CDR2 are MNHEY and SVGEGT. The CDR3 contains 15 residues. The CDR3 coding sequence is TGTGCCAGCAGTTACGTTAAGGGGGGAGGAGAGACCCAGTACTTC. Its translation: CASSYVKGGGETQYF.

This clonotype has a count of ten or more. The CDR3 reads CASSLLGLAGVDTQYF. The CDR3 DNA follows: TGTGCCAGCAGCCTGTTGGGGCTAGCGGGGGTGGATACGCAGTATTTT. V and J are TRBV7-2 and TRBJ2-3; 10 bases agree with TRBD2. CDR3 length: 16 residues. Trimming took 5 bases from V and 6 from J; bases not matched to a gene: 11. CDR1 is SGHTA and CDR2 is FQGNSA in the germline V gene.

About this clonotype: This may arise from a read error, as a much more abundant clone is one base away. V gene TRBV28 combines with J gene TRBJ1-5; the match to TRBD1 covers 7 bases. Germline loops: CDR1 MDHEN, CDR2 SYDVKM. This CDR3 is 14 amino acids long. CDR3 protein: CANSFPDRLLAQHF. The CDR3 DNA sequence: TGTGCCAACAGTTTTCCGGACAGGTTATTGGCCCAGCATTTT. The full variable domain, rest sourced from reference TRBV28 and TRBJ1-5, is DVKVTQSSRYLVKRTGEKVFLECVQDMDHENMFWYRQDPGLGLRLIYFSYDVKMKEKGDIPEGYSVSREKKERFSLILESASTNQTSMYLCANSFPDRLLAQHFGDGTRLSIL.

This clonotype was counted many times. The chain is built from TRBV9 and TRBJ2-1, with 13 bases aligning to TRBD2. Germline CDR1 SGDLS, CDR2 YYNGEE. The CDR3 is 15 amino acids. V shed 3 bases and J 6 bases; nucleotides not matched to a gene: 3. CDR3 sequence reads: CASSELAGGPNEQFF. The CDR3 DNA follows: TGTGCCAGCAGCGAACTAGCGGGGGGGCCCAATGAGCAGTTCTTC.

This clonotype was seen many times. V is TRBV5-4 and J is TRBJ1-1; D perhaps matches TRBD1 (6 bases). Germline CDR1 and CDR2: SGHNT and YYREEE (reference sequence). CDR3 size: 14 residues. Trimming took 4 bases from V and 3 from J, leaving 13 bases between them. CDR3 loop: CASSITGSDTEAFF. The CDR3 bases are TGTGCCAGCAGCATTACAGGGTCGGACACTGAAGCTTTCTTT. Filled out from reference TRBV5-4 and TRBJ1-1, the complete variable domain reads ETGVTQSPTHLIKTRGQQVTLRCSSQSGHNTVSWYQQALGQGPQFIFQYYREEENGRGNFPPRFSGLQFPNYSSELNVNALELDDSALYLCASSITGSDTEAFFGQGTRLTVV.

This clonotype was seen many times. CDR3 protein: CASSERPTNEKLFF. The CDR3 DNA follows: TGTGCCAGCAGTGAACGGCCCACTAATGAAAAACTGTTTTTT. The V call is TRBV2, the J call TRBJ1-4, with D unresolved. CDR1 is SNHLY, CDR2 FYNNEI, per germline. The CDR3 sequence is 14 residues long. The V and J ends lost 2 bases and 2 bases respectively, with 6 bases between them.